A selection of T cell receptor beta chains follows, all from one sample in a study of T cells after yellow fever vaccination. MiXCR, run by TCRdb on the 5' RACE reads, gives a single entry per CDR3 protein. Of 100,000 to 150,000 distinct CDR3 sequences in the sample, around 15% are singletons; the top ten hold approximately 39%. The sample consisted of CD8+ T cells sorted from PBMCs, taken 5 days after the yellow fever booster vaccination. The receptors shown here come from a young man who received the YFV17D yellow fever vaccine. Each CDR3 is given without its conserved first and last residue. The D gene is left open where the match is weak.

V,J,D,CDR3
TRBV29-1,TRBJ2-3,-,SVESGPKATQY
TRBV10-3,TRBJ1-1,-,AIRISDSLNTEAF
TRBV4-3,TRBJ1-1,-,ASSQISGTTEAF
TRBV12-3/TRBV12-4,TRBJ2-5,TRBD2,ASSGLAGDQETQY
TRBV6-2/TRBV6-3,TRBJ1-3,-,ASSYSLSGNTIY
TRBV7-9,TRBJ2-7,TRBD1,ASSQTGGEAYEQY
TRBV7-8,TRBJ1-2,TRBD1,ASSSGTGIRANYGYT
TRBV27,TRBJ1-4,-,ASSLRQDRTEKLF
TRBV7-2,TRBJ2-7,-,ASSPDPYEQY
TRBV4-3,TRBJ2-5,-,ASSQDWVGGTQY
TRBV12-3/TRBV12-4,TRBJ2-3,-,ASSFLSSTDTQY
TRBV9,TRBJ2-3,TRBD2,ASSPHSGGTSTDTQY
TRBV15,TRBJ2-1,-,ATSRDLADNEQF
TRBV29-1,TRBJ2-5,-,SVEVGLAETQY
TRBV28,TRBJ2-3,-,ASSSPSRDTQY
TRBV4-2,TRBJ2-3,-,ASSQDLGGGTDTQY
TRBV25-1,TRBJ2-5,-,ASSGRDQGETQY
TRBV6-5,TRBJ1-2,-,ASSVGRWASYGYT
TRBV30,TRBJ2-1,-,AWQQGEYNEQF
TRBV7-9,TRBJ2-5,-,ASSLSAYQETQY
TRBV6-5,TRBJ1-6,-,ASGTTAAVSPLH
TRBV28,TRBJ2-1,TRBD2,ASSIAGGPNNEQF
TRBV7-9,TRBJ2-5,-,ASSLGTRTPKETQY
TRBV29-1,TRBJ2-7,-,SVAGGIAYEQY
TRBV20-1,TRBJ2-7,-,SARDTNLSSYEQY
TRBV6-2/TRBV6-3,TRBJ1-2,-,ASRRPGNYGYT
TRBV4-3,TRBJ2-2,-,ASSQRTWADTGELF
TRBV4-2,TRBJ2-7,-,ASSQEGTQYEQY
TRBV2,TRBJ1-2,-,ASSEATASADGYT
TRBV4-2,TRBJ1-5,-,ASSQEAGQPQH
TRBV24-1,TRBJ2-3,TRBD1,ATSDLRDSQDTQY
TRBV7-6,TRBJ2-1,-,ASSLGGEVNEQF
TRBV7-3,TRBJ2-1,TRBD2,ASSLAERYNEQF
TRBV28,TRBJ1-5,TRBD1,ATSGQHTDSNQPQH
TRBV12-5,TRBJ2-1,TRBD2,ASGWSPRAGAYNEQF
TRBV4-3,TRBJ2-1,-,ASSQVEGTYNEQF
TRBV4-3,TRBJ2-7,TRBD1,ASSPGQGPTYEQY
TRBV25-1,TRBJ1-6,-,ASSAGTSITLH
TRBV7-9,TRBJ2-2,-,ASSATEASIGPNTGELF
TRBV20-1,TRBJ1-2,-,SARDFRRDILNYGYT
TRBV4-1,TRBJ2-3,TRBD2,ASSQHERGTSTDTQY
TRBV9,TRBJ2-3,TRBD2,ASSNGLAQTWDTQY
TRBV12-3/TRBV12-4,TRBJ1-1,-,ASSTTRVSEAF
TRBV19,TRBJ2-1,-,ASSRGTAPGNEQF
TRBV29-1,TRBJ2-4,-,SVEAGLGIQY
TRBV13,TRBJ1-1,TRBD1,ASSAAWTGGERDTEAF
TRBV4-2,TRBJ2-5,TRBD2,ASSQVGAGVGETQY
TRBV9,TRBJ2-2,-,ASSVEGDGELF
TRBV5-1,TRBJ2-7,TRBD1,ASSSTGIEQY
TRBV29-1,TRBJ2-3,-,SVEPLAEATDTQY
TRBV5-1,TRBJ2-1,-,ASSLYTGSYNEQF